A single sample is the source of the 28 T cell receptor beta chains below, sequenced in a study of blood T cell repertoires in COVID-19. Profiled with immunoSEQ multiplex PCR; TCRdb holds only in-frame clones, not every one. In the table there are 25,000 to 35,000 clones, 85% to 90% of which are singletons. The sequencing sample was made of peripheral blood. The receptors derive from a human donor in a cohort sampled during active COVID-19.

The chain recombines TRBV3-1 (or the pseudogene TRBV3-2) with TRBJ2-3, with D perhaps matching TRBD1 (5 bases). Germline loops: CDR1 LGHDT, CDR2 YNNKEL (reference sequence). This CDR3 spans 15 amino acids. V was trimmed by 2 bases and J by 4 bases, leaving 13 bases between them. CDR3 in amino acids: CASSQSPPGPDTQYF. Here the CDR3 DNA reads TGTGCCAGCAGCCAAAGTCCCCCAGGGCCAGATACGCAGTATTTT.

This chain links TRBV12-3 or TRBV12-4 with TRBJ1-5; TRBD1 is a possible D gene (6 bases). Trimming removed 6 bases at V and 6 bases at J, with 12 bases between. This CDR3 spans 13 amino acids. This CDR3 is CASSITGSQPQHF. CDR3 bases: TGTGCCAGCAGCATCACAGGGAGTCAGCCCCAGCATTTT.

V is TRBV7-8 and J is TRBJ1-1, with 9 nucleotides matching TRBD1. This CDR3 region has 15 residues. Trimming took 5 bases from V and 3 from J; bases not matched to a gene: 7. Germline V gives CDR1 SGHVS, CDR2 FQNEAQ. CDR3 DNA sequence: TGTGCCAGCAGCCTTACGACAGGGGGTCACACTGAAGCTTTCTTT. This sequence encodes CASSLTTGGHTEAFF. Full variable domain (rest looked up from reference TRBV7-8 and TRBJ1-1): GAGVSQSPRYKVAKRGQDVALRCDPISGHVSLFWYQQALGQGPEFLTYFQNEAQLDKSGLPSDRFFAERPEGSVSTLKIQRTQQEDSAVYLCASSLTTGGHTEAFFGQGTRLTVV.

This chain uses TRBV4-2 with TRBJ2-1; D is possibly TRBD2 (6 bases). This CDR3 is 18 amino acids long. Per the germline V gene, CDR1 is LGHNA and CDR2 is YNFKEQ. The V and J ends lost 4 bases and 5 bases respectively, with 24 bases between them. This chain's CDR3 is CASSLRPGGAITNNEQFF. The CDR3 coding sequence is TGTGCCAGCAGCCTAAGGCCCGGAGGGGCTATCACGAACAATGAGCAGTTCTTC.

The V and J genes are TRBV27 and TRBJ2-5; 9 bases map to TRBD2. Germline V gives CDR1 MNHEY, CDR2 SMNVEV (reference sequence). V shed 5 bases and J 7 bases; nucleotides not matched to a gene: 8. This CDR3 is 14 amino acids long. The CDR3 loop reads CASSVSGGGGTQYF. DNA of the CDR3: TGTGCCAGCAGTGTTAGCGGGGGAGGGGGGACCCAGTACTTC.

The genes are TRBV7-2 and TRBJ2-1; 11 bases fit TRBD2. Germline values: CDR1 SGHTA, CDR2 FQGNSA. CDR3 length: 22 residues. The ends lost 0 bases at V and 0 bases at J; junction bases unmatched: 16. In nucleotides, the CDR3 is TGTGCCAGCAGCTTAGCGGGTTTGCTAGCGGGGGGTTGGTATACCTCCTACAATGAGCAGTTCTTC. Protein: CASSLAGLLAGGWYTSYNEQFF. The entire variable domain, with the rest obtained from reference TRBV7-2 and TRBJ2-1, is as follows: GAGVSQSPSNKVTEKGKDVELRCDPISGHTALYWYRQSLGQGLEFLIYFQGNSAPDKSGLPSDRFSAERTGGSVSTLTIQRTQQEDSAVYLCASSLAGLLAGGWYTSYNEQFFGPGTRLTVL.

The chain combines TRBV4-2 with TRBJ2-1; maybe TRBD2 (5 bases). This CDR3 is 16 amino acids long. Per germline, CDR1 LGHNA and CDR2 YNFKEQ. Trimming took 4 bases from V and 0 from J, leaving 13 bases between them. The CDR3 is CASSRGRADSYNEQFF. The DNA of the CDR3 is TGTGCCAGCAGCCGCGGTCGAGCGGACTCCTACAATGAGCAGTTCTTC.

V is TRBV19 and J is TRBJ1-5; D perhaps matches TRBD1 (5 bases). Looked up from germline, CDR1 is LNHDA and CDR2 is SQIVND (reference sequence). The V and J ends lost 3 bases and 7 bases respectively, with 16 bases between them. The length of the CDR3 is 15 residues. Written as DNA, the CDR3 is TGTGCCAGTAGTATCGCCAGGGCTTCGGCCCAGCCCCAGCATTTT. Protein sequence: CASSIARASAQPQHF.

The chain is built from TRBV19 and TRBJ2-2, with 11 bases matching TRBD1. In germline, CDR1 is LNHDA, CDR2 SQIVND (reference sequence). J was trimmed by 4 bases and V by 4 bases; bases with no gene match: 5. The CDR3 length is 16 residues. The CDR3: CASSSPGTGGTGELFF. CDR3 nucleotide sequence: TGTGCCAGTAGTAGTCCCGGGACAGGGGGCACCGGGGAGCTGTTTTTT. Based on the CDR3 plus reference TRBV19 and TRBJ2-2, the full variable domain is DGGITQSPKYLFRKEGQNVTLSCEQNLNHDAMYWYRQDPGQGLRLIYYSQIVNDFQKGDIAEGYSVSREKKESFPLTVTSAQKNPTAFYLCASSSPGTGGTGELFFGEGSRLTVL.

The V and J genes are TRBV4-1 and TRBJ2-3; maybe TRBD1 (8 bases). CDR3 length equals 16 residues. The V end was cut by 4 bases, the J end by 2 bases, with 16 bases between. Per the germline V gene, CDR1 is MGHRA and CDR2 is YSYEKL. The CDR3 loop is CASSLLTGDYTDTQYF. CDR3 nucleotide sequence: TGCGCCAGCAGCCTCCTGACAGGGGACTACACAGATACGCAGTATTTT.

This clone was recorded a few times. Other nucleotide sequences in the sample specify the same CDR3. V and J are TRBV4-3 and TRBJ1-3, with D possibly matching TRBD1 (6 bases). V lost 3 bases to trimming and J lost 0 bases, with 12 bases between them. The germline gives CDR1 LGHNA, CDR2 YSLEER. The CDR3 covers 16 residues. The CDR3 spells CASSQARRGSGNTIYF. The CDR3 DNA sequence: TGCGCCAGCAGCCAGGCTCGCAGGGGCTCTGGAAACACCATATATTTT.

The rearrangement links TRBV19 to TRBJ1-1; TRBD1 matches 9 bases. The CDR3 contains 14 residues. CDR1 and CDR2 (germline): LNHDA, SQIVND (reference sequence). J was trimmed by 2 bases and V by 7 bases; bases with no gene match: 5. The CDR3 nucleotides read TGTGCCAGTACGGGGACAGGGCCAAACACTGAAGCTTTCTTT. Translation: CASTGTGPNTEAFF.

The J gene is TRBJ2-7, the V gene TRBV29-1, with D perhaps TRBD1 (6 bases). This CDR3 is built from 15 residues. The germline CDR1 and CDR2 sequences are SQVTM and ANQGSEA. V was pared by 1 base and J by 0 bases, with 13 bases between. The CDR3 region is CSVEASGQTSYEQYF. The CDR3 nucleotides are TGCAGCGTTGAAGCCTCCGGACAGACCTCCTACGAGCAGTACTTC.

J is TRBJ1-5 and V is TRBV5-6; 8 nucleotides match TRBD1. The CDR3 sequence is 15 residues long. Germline V gene lookup returns CDR1 SGHDT and CDR2 YYEEEE. After removal of 0 bases from V and 6 bases from J, the junction contained 5 bases not matched to a gene. The CDR3, as DNA: TGTGCCAGCAGCTTGGGAGGACAGGGTCTTCAGCCCCAGCATTTT. Its protein product is CASSLGGQGLQPQHF.

The V gene is TRBV30, the J gene TRBJ2-7; no firm D call. Trimming pared 1 base from V and 6 bases from J, leaving 7 bases between. Germline V lookup: CDR1 GTSNPN, CDR2 SVGIG (reference sequence). CDR3 size: 11 residues. CDR3 amino acids: CAWSAYGEQYF. The CDR3 coding sequence is TGTGCCTGGAGTGCCTACGGCGAGCAGTACTTC.

V gene TRBV19 combines with J gene TRBJ2-2; possible D gene TRBD2, 5 bases. This CDR3 region has 15 residues. V lost 5 bases and J lost 4, with 14 bases in between. CDR1 and CDR2 from the germline V gene are LNHDA and SQIVND (reference sequence). The DNA of the CDR3 is TGTGCCAGTAGTTCTGGTCGGGGAGCCACCGGGGAGCTGTTTTTT. Its protein is CASSSGRGATGELFF.

The CDR3 sequence: CASSQGSTATNEKLFF. As DNA, the CDR3 is TGTGCCAGCAGCCAAGGTAGTACAGCAACTAATGAAAAACTGTTTTTT. This chain uses TRBV4-2 with TRBJ1-4; no reliable D call. Germline-derived CDR1 and CDR2 are LGHNA and YNFKEQ. The V end lost 1 base, the J end lost 0 bases, and 9 bases lay between the germline ends. CDR3 length: 16 amino acids.

V gene TRBV6-4 combines with J gene TRBJ2-6; D ambiguous. The CDR3 has 16 residues. Looked up from germline, CDR1 is MRHNA and CDR2 is SNTAGT. V lost 3 bases and J 0 bases, leaving 9 bases between the germline ends. CDR3 sequence reads: CASSEATASGANVLTF. The CDR3 DNA sequence: TGTGCCAGCAGTGAAGCCACCGCCTCTGGGGCCAACGTCCTGACTTTC.

The gene calls are TRBV20-1 and TRBJ1-6; D ambiguous. There are 14 residues in the CDR3. The V end lost 3 bases, the J end lost 3 bases, and 9 bases lay between the germline ends. CDR1 DFQATT and CDR2 SNEGSKA come from the germline V gene (reference sequence). CDR3 sequence (DNA): TGCAGTGCTAGTATCGGGGACTATAATTCACCCCTCCACTTT. Its protein product is CSASIGDYNSPLHF.

This chain connects TRBV21-1 to TRBJ1-6. TRBV21-1 is given as a pseudogene. The CDR3 is 18 residues long. The CDR3 loop reads CASIPYRRGSSYNSPLHF. The CDR3 bases are TGTGCCAGCATACCGTACCGGAGAGGGAGCTCCTATAATTCACCCCTCCACTTT.

The chain combines TRBV6-5 with TRBJ1-1; no clear D. This CDR3 has 11 amino acids. V shed 7 bases and J shed 2 bases, with 5 bases lying between them. Looked up from germline, CDR1 is MNHEY and CDR2 is SVGAGI. CDR3 DNA sequence: TGTGCCAGCACTTTAAACACTGAAGCTTTCTTT. Protein sequence: CASTLNTEAFF.

This clone was found a few times. V is TRBV19 and J is TRBJ2-3; a possible D gene is TRBD2 (7 bases). The CDR3 totals 15 residues. V shed 2 bases and J shed 1 base, with 10 bases lying between them. Germline V gene lookup returns CDR1 LNHDA and CDR2 SQIVND (reference sequence). The CDR3 region is CASSIRRGRTDTQYF. The CDR3 nucleotides read TGTGCCAGTAGTATAAGGCGGGGGCGCACAGATACGCAGTATTTT.

CDR3 sequence (DNA): TGTGCCAGTAGTATCGACACAGCCGGGGGGGGGTACAATGAGCAGTTCTTC. This gives the protein CASSIDTAGGGYNEQFF. V gene TRBV19 combines with J gene TRBJ2-1, with 8 bases that match TRBD2. J was trimmed by 4 bases and V by 3 bases; bases with no gene match: 11. This CDR3 spans 17 amino acids. Per the germline V gene, CDR1 is LNHDA and CDR2 is SQIVND (reference sequence).

The rearrangement joins TRBV11-2 to TRBJ2-3, with D perhaps matching TRBD1 (6 bases). Per the germline V gene, CDR1 is SGHAT and CDR2 is FQNNGV. The CDR3 extends over 13 amino acids. The ends were cut back, 8 bases at V and 1 base at J, with 10 bases in the middle. CDR3 sequence (DNA): TGTGCCAGCCTTTCAGGGGGCACAGATACGCAGTATTTT. Its protein is CASLSGGTDTQYF.

This rearrangement joins TRBV4-1 to TRBJ1-5; D gene unclear. V dropped 1 base and J dropped 5 bases, with 18 bases sitting between them. The CDR3 is made up of 17 amino acids. Germline CDR1 and CDR2: MGHRA and YSYEKL. The CDR3 loop is CASSQVVAPDGDQPQHF. CDR3 bases: TGCGCCAGCAGCCAAGTTGTGGCACCCGATGGAGATCAGCCCCAGCATTTT.

The gene calls are TRBV12-2 and TRBJ1-1; the table's D call, TRBD1, has no DNA check behind it. TRBV12-2 is assigned pseudogene status. This CDR3 contains 16 residues. The CDR3 DNA sequence: TGTGCAAGTCGCTTAGCGGCAGGGGGCACGGTCACTGAAGCTTTCTTT. It encodes CASRLAAGGTVTEAFF.

This clone was recorded once. V is TRBV7-9 and J is TRBJ1-4, with D possibly matching TRBD1 (6 bases). The ends were cut back, 3 bases at V and 8 bases at J, with 7 bases in the middle. Germline V gives CDR1 SEHNR, CDR2 FQNEAQ (reference sequence). This CDR3 comprises 12 residues. The CDR3 DNA reads as TGTGCCAGCAGCTTCGACAGGGAAAAACTGTTTTTT. Its translation is CASSFDREKLFF.

CDR3 protein: CASSPRNGNTEAFF. The CDR3 nucleotides read TGTGCCAGCTCCCCCAGGAACGGGAACACTGAAGCTTTCTTT. This rearrangement joins TRBV18 to TRBJ1-1; D uncertain. With 6 bases removed from V and 1 base from J, the gap between germline ends came to 12 bases. The length of the CDR3 is 14 residues. Germline V gives CDR1 KGHSH, CDR2 LQKENI.